This TCR beta chain was obtained from a study of blood T cell repertoires in COVID-19. Across the study: PBMCs, B-cell-depleted T cells, or T cells provided the cDNA or gDNA that made up the material.

The CDR3 consists of 15 residues. V lost 3 bases and J lost 0, with 10 bases in between. Per germline, CDR1 LNHDA and CDR2 SQIVND (reference sequence). In the original processing: Amplification from reference gene primers served as the basis for estimated nucleated cell counts. Only in-frame clones appear in the TCRdb table, and some are missing; sequencing was by immunoSEQ multiplex PCR. The V and J calls and the clone size are those of that table, but D and trimming were determined from the DNA. This sample carries about 150,000 clones, around 90% of them seen once, and the ten largest clones take about 4.9%. Recruited during active infection, patients (from Seattle) were subsequently followed longitudinally.

The rearrangement joins TRBV19 to TRBJ2-3; maybe TRBD1 (5 bases). Source material: peripheral blood. This TCR came from a man younger than 35 with COVID-19, enrolled during active disease. CDR3 sequence reads: CASSIVDKSTDTQYF. The CDR3 region has the DNA TGTGCCAGTAGTATCGTGGACAAAAGCACAGATACGCAGTATTTT.